A single sample gave rise to the 13 T cell receptor beta chains below, sequenced in a study of blood T cell repertoires in COVID-19. Using immunoSEQ multiplex PCR, the repertoire was profiled, and TCRdb retains in-frame clones only, with some absent. The sample holds 40,000 to 45,000 clones, 90% to 95% seen once. Sequenced material: peripheral blood. These receptors were obtained from a man between 50 and 59 years old with COVID-19, enrolled during active disease.

The rearrangement joins TRBV19 to TRBJ1-5, with TRBD1 identical over 7 bases. V was clipped by 7 bases and J by 3 bases; unmatched bases: 12. The CDR3 contains 16 residues. CDR1 is LNHDA and CDR2 is SQIVND in the germline V gene (reference sequence). The CDR3 coding sequence is TGTGCCAGTATCCGGGACAGTGGTATAGTCAATCAGCCCCAGCATTTT. Amino acids: CASIRDSGIVNQPQHF.

V is TRBV28 and J is TRBJ2-5; the match to TRBD1 covers 9 bases. V lost 4 bases, J lost 4 bases, and 4 bases stayed unmatched. CDR1 is MDHEN, CDR2 SYDVKM, per germline. The CDR3 totals 14 residues. In DNA form, the CDR3 reads TGTGCCAGCAGTTCTAACAGGGGGCGAGAGACCCAGTACTTC. Its protein product is CASSSNRGRETQYF.

The rearrangement joins TRBV21-1 to TRBJ2-3; TRBD2 is taken as the D call from the table, unchecked against the DNA. TRBV21-1 is deemed a pseudogene. The CDR3 length is 19 residues. The DNA of the CDR3 is TGTGCCAGCAGCAAAGGGGGACTAGCGGGGACGTCTAGCACAGATACGCAGTATTTT. The encoded protein is CASSKGGLAGTSSTDTQYF.

The chain is built from TRBV4-1 and TRBJ2-5; 7 bases match TRBD1. The germline V gene has CDR1 MGHRA and CDR2 YSYEKL. The ends lost 5 bases at V and 3 bases at J; junction bases unmatched: 9. This CDR3 is 15 amino acids long. This chain's CDR3 is CASSRQGASEETQYF. The CDR3 DNA is TGCGCCAGCAGCAGACAGGGCGCGAGTGAAGAGACCCAGTACTTC.

This chain links TRBV10-3 with TRBJ1-1; 7 bases match TRBD1. Germline V lookup: CDR1 ENHRY, CDR2 SYGVKD. Trimming took 2 bases from V and 5 from J; bases not matched to a gene: 5. CDR3 length: 14 residues. Written as DNA, the CDR3 is TGTGCCATCAGTGAGGCAAGGGGGCGGACTGAAGCTTTCTTT. Its translation: CAISEARGRTEAFF.

The genes are TRBV7-2 and TRBJ2-7; the D is unclear. The CDR3 has 14 amino acids. The germline V and J ends were trimmed by 1 base and 3 bases, with 10 bases remaining between them. Germline V gives CDR1 SGHTA, CDR2 FQGNSA. CDR3 DNA: TGTGCCAGCAGCTTAGATTATGGAGTCTACGAGCAGTACTTC. Amino acid sequence: CASSLDYGVYEQYF.

CDR3 coding DNA: TGTGCCAGCAGTGTATTTGAGGGGAGGGTCTATGGCTACACCTTC. The encoded protein is CASSVFEGRVYGYTF. The chain couples TRBV2 to TRBJ1-2, with D tentatively TRBD1 (5 bases). This CDR3 region has 15 residues. The germline V gene encodes CDR1 SNHLY and CDR2 FYNNEI. V dropped 4 bases and J dropped 4 bases, with 16 bases sitting between them. Looking up the rest from reference TRBV2 and TRBJ1-2 gives the full variable domain: EPEVTQTPSHQVTQMGQEVILRCVPISNHLYFYWYRQILGQKVEFLVSFYNNEISEKSEIFDDQFSVERPDGSNFTLKIRSTKLEDSAMYFCASSVFEGRVYGYTFGSGTRLTVV.

The chain uses TRBV2 and TRBJ2-7, with TRBD2 matching over 12 bases. Germline assignment: CDR1 SNHLY and CDR2 FYNNEI. This CDR3 is built from 14 residues. V lost 3 bases, J lost 6 bases, and 3 bases stayed unmatched. Here the CDR3 reads CASSETSGRGEQYF. CDR3 nucleotides: TGTGCCAGCAGTGAGACTAGCGGGAGAGGCGAGCAGTACTTC.

The V call is TRBV5-1, the J call TRBJ2-7, with a weak D call TRBD1 (6 bases). With 5 bases removed from V and 4 bases from J, the gap between germline ends came to 19 bases. Looked up from germline, CDR1 is SGHRS and CDR2 is YFSETQ. The CDR3 runs 15 residues. CDR3 loop: CASRRTTGPSYEQYF. CDR3 DNA: TGCGCCAGCAGACGGACGACAGGACCCTCTTACGAGCAGTACTTC. Drawing the rest from reference TRBV5-1 and TRBJ2-7, the complete variable domain is KAGVTQTPRYLIKTRGQQVTLSCSPISGHRSVSWYQQTPGQGLQFLFEYFSETQRNKGNFPGRFSGRQFSNSRSEMNVSTLELGDSALYLCASRRTTGPSYEQYFGPGTRLTVT.

V gene TRBV6-2 or TRBV6-3 combines with J gene TRBJ1-5, with unresolved D. CDR1 is MNHEY and CDR2 is SVGEGT in the germline V gene. Trimming took 2 bases from V and 6 from J, leaving 5 bases between them. The CDR3 contains 12 residues. Here the CDR3 DNA reads TGTGCCAGCAGTTACGAGCGTCAGCCCCAGCATTTT. Its translation: CASSYERQPQHF.

This chain uses TRBV27 with TRBJ2-1; weak D call: TRBD2 (6 bases). This CDR3 is built from 16 residues. CDR1 is MNHEY and CDR2 is SMNVEV in the germline V gene (reference sequence). V lost 6 bases and J 3 bases, leaving 18 bases between the germline ends. The CDR3 reads CASRFSGTGIYNEQFF. CDR3 nucleotide sequence: TGTGCCAGCAGATTCTCCGGGACTGGAATCTACAATGAGCAGTTCTTC.

The chain couples TRBV5-1 to TRBJ2-7, with D possibly being TRBD1 (6 bases). Looked up from germline, CDR1 is SGHRS and CDR2 is YFSETQ. V was clipped by 4 bases and J by 2 bases, with 13 bases between them. The CDR3 extends over 14 amino acids. The CDR3 loop is CASSEQGSPYEQYF. Written as DNA, the CDR3 is TGCGCCAGCAGCGAACAGGGCAGCCCCTACGAGCAGTACTTC.

This clone was counted a single time. The gene calls are TRBV4-2 and TRBJ1-2; a possible D gene is TRBD1 (6 bases). Germline lookup yields CDR1 LGHNA and CDR2 YNFKEQ. This CDR3 has 15 amino acids. V was pared by 3 bases and J by 0 bases, with 11 bases between. The CDR3 region has the DNA TGTGCCAGCAGCCAGAGGGGGGGAACTAACTATGGCTACACCTTC. Amino acids: CASSQRGGTNYGYTF.